Listed here is a single TCR beta chain. Reverse transcription used about 0.5 to 1 ug RNA and random hexamers. Coverage of TCR beta CDR3 amplification by immunoSEQ multiplex PCR extended to 54 Vbeta and 13 Jbeta. MiXCR was run by TCRdb on the immunoSEQ multiplex PCR reads, yielding one entry per CDR3 protein. The sample includes more than 150,000 distinct CDR3 sequences, around 92% seen only once; the top ten take roughly 0.08%. CD8+ and CD4+ blood T cells underwent TCR beta sequencing. Healthy donors served as the controls. They were matched for age and sex. In contrast to the negatively isolated CD8+ and CD4+ T cells, TEMRA cells were FACS-enriched. The source of the sample is a study of CD8 T cells in Susac syndrome. From germline, CDR1 is DFQATT and CDR2 SNEGSKA (reference sequence). V lost 7 bases, J lost 1 base, and 7 bases stayed unmatched. The CDR3 is made up of 14 amino acids.

Sequencing used CD4+ T cells from PBMCs. The gene calls are TRBV20-1 and TRBJ2-1; 7 bases line up with TRBD1. This clonotype was obtained from a human donor in good health. The CDR3, as DNA: TGCAGTGAGAGGGGGCCTCATTCCTACAATGAGCAGTTCTTC. Translated: CSERGPHSYNEQFF.